The clone carrying this TCR beta chain was counted between two and nine times. CDR1 and CDR2 (germline): PRHDT, FYEKMQ (reference sequence). The CDR3 loop spans 14 amino acids. The V gene end was trimmed by 6 bases and the J gene end by 6 bases; junction bases not matched to a gene: 7. The record originates from a study of early T cells in non-severe SARS-CoV-2 infection. One entry per CDR3 protein results from TCRdb running MiXCR on the 5' RACE reads. The sample lists over 85,000 distinct CDR3 sequences; around an eighth were seen once. This chain uses TRBV13 with TRBJ2-7, with 11 bases identical to TRBD2. The sequence was obtained from an adult who was a healthcare worker with PCR-confirmed SARS-CoV-2 infection or an uninfected control (not recorded which). Sequenced material: whole blood, taken at baseline. For the CDR3, the DNA is TGTGCCAGCAGTCAACTAGCGGGAGTGAGCGAGCAGTACTTC. It translates to CASSQLAGVSEQYF.